This TCR beta chain stems from a study of control samples from healthy donors and cancer patients. Between the trimmed V and J ends, which lost 2 bases and 5 bases, there was a span of 12 bases. Germline V gene lookup returns CDR1 SGHTA and CDR2 FQGNSA. The CDR3 is 14 residues long. Clones were read by immunoSEQ multiplex PCR, and TCRdb kept only the in-frame ones, dropping some. Here the sample spans about 92,000 clones, almost 85% being singletons. The genes are TRBV7-2 and TRBJ1-1; no definite D call. Sequencing was carried out using blood. The source is a woman aged 60-75 years in good health. The CDR3 DNA reads TGTGCCAGCAGCTTACCGGGTCTCCGAACTGAAGCTTTCTTT. It specifies CASSLPGLRTEAFF.